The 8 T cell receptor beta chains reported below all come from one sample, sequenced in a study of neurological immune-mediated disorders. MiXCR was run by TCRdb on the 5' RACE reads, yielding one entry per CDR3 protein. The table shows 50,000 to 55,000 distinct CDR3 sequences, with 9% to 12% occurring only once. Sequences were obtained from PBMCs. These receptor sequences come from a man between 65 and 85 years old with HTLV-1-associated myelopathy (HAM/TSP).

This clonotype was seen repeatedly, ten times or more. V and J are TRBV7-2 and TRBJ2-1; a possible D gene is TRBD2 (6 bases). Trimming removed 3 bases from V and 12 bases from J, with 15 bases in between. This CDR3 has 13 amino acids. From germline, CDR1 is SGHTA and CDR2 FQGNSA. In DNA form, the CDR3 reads TGTGCCAGCAGCTTTCCCCCGACTAGGCGGCAGTTCTTC. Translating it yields CASSFPPTRRQFF. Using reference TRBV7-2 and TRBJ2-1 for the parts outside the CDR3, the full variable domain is GAGVSQSPSNKVTEKGKDVELRCDPISGHTALYWYRQSLGQGLEFLIYFQGNSAPDKSGLPSDRFSAERTGGSVSTLTIQRTQQEDSAVYLCASSFPPTRRQFFGPGTRLTVL.

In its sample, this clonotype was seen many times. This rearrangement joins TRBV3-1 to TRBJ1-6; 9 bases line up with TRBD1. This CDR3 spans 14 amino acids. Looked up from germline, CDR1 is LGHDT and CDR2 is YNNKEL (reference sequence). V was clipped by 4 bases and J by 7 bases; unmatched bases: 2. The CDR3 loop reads CASSPTGGNSPLHF. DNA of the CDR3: TGTGCCAGCAGCCCGACAGGGGGAAATTCACCCCTCCACTTT.

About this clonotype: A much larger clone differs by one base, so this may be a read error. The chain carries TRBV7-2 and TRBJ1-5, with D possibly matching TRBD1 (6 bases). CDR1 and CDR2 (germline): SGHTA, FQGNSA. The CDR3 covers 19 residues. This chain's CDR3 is CASSRTGQIGTFSNHPQHF. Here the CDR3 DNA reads TGTGCCAGCAGCCGTACAGGGCAGATAGGCACCTTTAGCAATCATCCCCAGCATTTT.

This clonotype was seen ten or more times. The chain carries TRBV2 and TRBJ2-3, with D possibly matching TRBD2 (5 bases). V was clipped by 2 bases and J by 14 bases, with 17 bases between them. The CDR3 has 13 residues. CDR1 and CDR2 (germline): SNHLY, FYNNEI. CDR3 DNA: TGTGCCAGCAGTGAACGCCGGGATCTCAAGGGGTATTTT. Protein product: CASSERRDLKGYF.

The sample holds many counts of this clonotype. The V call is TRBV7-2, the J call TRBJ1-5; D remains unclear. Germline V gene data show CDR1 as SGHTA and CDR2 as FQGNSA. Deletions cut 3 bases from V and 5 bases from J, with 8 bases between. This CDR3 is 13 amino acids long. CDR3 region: CASSLEYDQPQHF. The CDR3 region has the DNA TGTGCCAGCAGCTTGGAGTACGATCAGCCCCAGCATTTT.

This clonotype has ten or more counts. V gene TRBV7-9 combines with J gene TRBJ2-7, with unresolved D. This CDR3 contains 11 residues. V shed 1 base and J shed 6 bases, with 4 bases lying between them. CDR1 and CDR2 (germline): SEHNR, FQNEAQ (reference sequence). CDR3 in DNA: TGTGCCAGCAGCTTAGATACCGAGCAGTACTTC. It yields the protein CASSLDTEQYF.

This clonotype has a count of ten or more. This chain's CDR3 is CASSRGTGGAKSYEQYF. CDR3 nucleotides: TGTGCCAGCAGTCGAGGGACAGGGGGCGCGAAATCCTACGAGCAGTACTTC. The rearrangement links TRBV12-3 or TRBV12-4 to TRBJ2-7, with 12 bases lining up with TRBD1. V lost 5 bases to trimming and J lost 1 base; unmatched junction nucleotides: 9. There are 17 residues in the CDR3.

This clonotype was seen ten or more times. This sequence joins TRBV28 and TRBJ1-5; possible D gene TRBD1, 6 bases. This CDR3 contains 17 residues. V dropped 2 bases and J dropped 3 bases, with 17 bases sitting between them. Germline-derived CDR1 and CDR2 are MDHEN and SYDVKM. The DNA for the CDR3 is TGTGCCAGCAGTTTACCCTACCACAGGGTTTACAATCAGCCCCAGCATTTT. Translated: CASSLPYHRVYNQPQHF.